What follows describes a single T cell receptor beta chain. Its antigen is as yet unknown. The source of the sample is a study of T cell repertoires in cytomegalovirus infection. The study, taken as a whole, reports: It was HLA-C-restricted CMV-specific TCR beta clonotypes that dominated the response ex vivo.

One entry per CDR3 protein results from TCRdb running MiXCR on the reads. Altogether some 350,000 distinct CDR3 sequences are present, roughly 29% being singletons, with the ten largest covering over 15%. This CDR3 region has 17 residues. CDR1 is SEHNR and CDR2 is FQNEAQ in the germline V gene (reference sequence). Trimming took 5 bases from V and 4 from J; bases not matched to a gene: 14. This sample comprised cultured PBMCs, obtained from culture after CMV antigen stimulation. The chain is built from TRBV7-9 and TRBJ2-1; the match to TRBD1 covers 7 bases. The TCR originated in a human donor in good health (CMV status not recorded). Some clones in this sample may be carry-over from other donors' samples. This CDR3 reads CASSPGGWGQFYNEQFF. CDR3 DNA sequence: TGTGCCAGCAGCCCAGGCGGGTGGGGACAGTTTTACAATGAGCAGTTCTTC.